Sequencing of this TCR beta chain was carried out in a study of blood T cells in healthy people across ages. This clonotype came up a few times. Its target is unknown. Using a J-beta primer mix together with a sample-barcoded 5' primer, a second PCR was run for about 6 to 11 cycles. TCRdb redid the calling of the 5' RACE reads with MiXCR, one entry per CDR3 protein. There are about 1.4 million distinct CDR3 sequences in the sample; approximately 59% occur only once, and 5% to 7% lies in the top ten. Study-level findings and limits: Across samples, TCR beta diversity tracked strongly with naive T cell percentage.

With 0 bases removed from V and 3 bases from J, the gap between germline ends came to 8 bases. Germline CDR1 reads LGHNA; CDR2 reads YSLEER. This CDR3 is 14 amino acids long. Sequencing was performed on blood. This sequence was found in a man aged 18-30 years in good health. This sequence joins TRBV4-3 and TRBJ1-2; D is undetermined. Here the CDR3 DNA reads TGCGCCAGCAGCCAAGATGGGCGGCACTATGGCTACACCTTC. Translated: CASSQDGRHYGYTF.